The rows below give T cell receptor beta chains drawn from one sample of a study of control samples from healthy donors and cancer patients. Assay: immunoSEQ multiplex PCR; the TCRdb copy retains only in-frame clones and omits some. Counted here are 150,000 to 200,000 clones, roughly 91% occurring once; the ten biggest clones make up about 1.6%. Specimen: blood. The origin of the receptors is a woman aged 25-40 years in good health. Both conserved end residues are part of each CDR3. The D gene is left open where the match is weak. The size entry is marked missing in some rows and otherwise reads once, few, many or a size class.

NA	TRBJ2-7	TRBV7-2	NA	CASSYRGTEQYF	TGTGCCAGCAGTTATAGGGGTACCGAGCAGTACTTC
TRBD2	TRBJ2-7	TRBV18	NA	CASSPTSGPYEQYF	TGTGCCAGCTCACCAACTAGCGGCCCCTACGAGCAGTACTTC
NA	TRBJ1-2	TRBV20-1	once	CRDYGYTF	TGCAGGGACTATGGCTACACCTTC
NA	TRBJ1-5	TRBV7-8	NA	CASSLGGISNQPQHF	TGTGCCAGCAGCTTAGGGGGGATTAGCAATCAGCCCCAGCATTTT
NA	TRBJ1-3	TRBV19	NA	CASHEGTGNTIYF	TGTGCCAGCCACGAGGGGACCGGAAACACCATATATTTT
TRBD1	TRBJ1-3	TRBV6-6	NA	CASSPGTGSGNTIYF	TGTGCCAGCAGCCCCGGGACAGGCTCTGGAAACACCATATATTTT
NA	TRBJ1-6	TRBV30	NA	CAWSRGWNSPLHF	TGTGCCTGGAGTCGTGGGTGGAATTCACCCCTCCACTTT
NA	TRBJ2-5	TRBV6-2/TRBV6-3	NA	CASSYAAEETQYF	TGTGCCAGCAGTTACGCGGCAGAAGAGACCCAGTACTTC
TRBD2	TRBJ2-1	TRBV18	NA	CASSQGLEYNEQFF	TGTGCCAGCTCACAGGGACTAGAATACAATGAGCAGTTCTTC
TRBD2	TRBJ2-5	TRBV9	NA	CASSVFPGTSGEETQYF	TGTGCCAGCAGCGTATTCCCCGGGACTAGCGGGGAAGAGACCCAGTACTTC
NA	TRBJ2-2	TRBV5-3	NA	CARSLPPMNTGELFF	TGTGCCAGAAGCTTGCCCCCGATGAACACCGGGGAGCTGTTTTTT
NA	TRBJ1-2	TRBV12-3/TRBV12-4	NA	CASSFRNYGYTF	TGTGCCAGCAGTTTTAGGAACTATGGCTACACCTTC
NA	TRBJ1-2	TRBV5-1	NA	CASSSGVYGYTF	TGCGCCAGCAGCTCGGGGGTCTATGGCTACACCTTC
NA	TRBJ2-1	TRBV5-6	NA	CASSLRVWSYNEQFF	TGTGCCAGCAGCTTGCGGGTTTGGTCCTACAATGAGCAGTTCTTC
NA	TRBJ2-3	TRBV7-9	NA	CASSLEGNTQYF	TGTGCCAGCAGCTTGGAGGGAAATACGCAGTATTTT
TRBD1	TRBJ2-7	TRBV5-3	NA	CARSPLGQGSEQYF	TGTGCCAGAAGCCCCCTGGGACAGGGGAGCGAGCAGTACTTC
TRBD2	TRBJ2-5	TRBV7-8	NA	CASSLETSGEGETQYF	TGTGCCAGCAGCTTAGAGACTAGCGGGGAAGGGGAGACCCAGTACTTC
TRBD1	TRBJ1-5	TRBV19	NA	CASSISPRQGGNQPQHF	TGTGCCAGTAGTATAAGCCCCAGACAGGGGGGCAATCAGCCCCAGCATTTT
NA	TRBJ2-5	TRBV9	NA	CASSVGLGRGETQYF	TGTGCCAGCAGCGTAGGACTAGGTCGGGGAGAGACCCAGTACTTC
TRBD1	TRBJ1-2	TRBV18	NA	CASSPRDSYGYTF	TGTGCCAGCTCACCACGGGACAGCTATGGCTACACCTTC
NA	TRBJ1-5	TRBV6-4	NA	CASSESGDSNQPQHF	TGTGCCAGCAGTGAATCAGGGGATAGCAATCAGCCCCAGCATTTT
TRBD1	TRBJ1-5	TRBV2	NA	CARGQNSNQPQHF	TGTGCCAGGGGACAGAATAGCAATCAGCCCCAGCATTTT
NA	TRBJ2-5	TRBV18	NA	CASSPQGGETQYF	TGTGCCAGCTCACCACAGGGTGGGGAGACCCAGTACTTC
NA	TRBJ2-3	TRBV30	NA	CAWWPGGVDTQYF	TGTGCCTGGTGGCCCGGGGGAGTCGATACGCAGTATTTT
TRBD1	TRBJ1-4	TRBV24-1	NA	CATSDHRGREKLFF	TGTGCCACCAGTGACCACAGGGGGAGGGAAAAACTGTTTTTT
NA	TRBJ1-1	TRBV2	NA	CASSANPTGQNTEAFF	TGTGCCAGCAGTGCCAATCCTACAGGGCAAAACACTGAAGCTTTCTTT
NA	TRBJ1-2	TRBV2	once	CASSVQGYGYTF	TGTGCCAGCAGTGTCCAGGGGTATGGCTACACCTTC
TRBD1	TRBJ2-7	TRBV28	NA	CASSPGGWEQYF	TGTGCCAGCAGCCCAGGGGGTTGGGAGCAGTACTTC
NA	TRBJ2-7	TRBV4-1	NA	CASSHRLGENEQYF	TGCGCCAGCAGCCATAGACTAGGAGAGAACGAGCAGTACTTC
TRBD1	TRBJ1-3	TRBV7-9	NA	CASSLTRQGARGNTIYF	TGTGCCAGCAGCTTAACGAGACAGGGGGCACGTGGAAACACCATATATTTT
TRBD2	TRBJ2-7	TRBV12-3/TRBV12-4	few	CASSLTSGYEQYF	TGTGCCAGCAGTTTAACTAGCGGCTACGAGCAGTACTTC
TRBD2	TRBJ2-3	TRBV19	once	CASSARLALNTDTQYF	TGTGCCAGTAGTGCAAGACTAGCGTTGAACACAGATACGCAGTATTTT
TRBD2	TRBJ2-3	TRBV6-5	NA	CASTKLAGADTQYF	TGTGCCAGCACCAAACTAGCGGGGGCAGATACGCAGTATTTT
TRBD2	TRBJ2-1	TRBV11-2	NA	CASSLGGIAGNYNEQFF	TGTGCCAGCAGCTTAGGTGGGATAGCGGGGAACTACAATGAGCAGTTCTTC
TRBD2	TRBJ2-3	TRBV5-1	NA	CASSAGTSPHTQYF	TGCGCCAGCAGCGCCGGGACTAGCCCCCATACGCAGTATTTT
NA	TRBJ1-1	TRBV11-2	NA	CASSLAGTEAFF	TGTGCCAGCAGCTTAGCTGGGACTGAAGCTTTCTTT